These 32 T cell receptor beta chains came from one sample sequenced in a study of blood T cell repertoires in COVID-19. Clones were read by immunoSEQ multiplex PCR, and TCRdb kept only the in-frame ones, dropping some. The sample has approximately 300,000 clones, nearly 90% seen once. Sequencing was carried out using PBMCs or T cells enriched from blood (not recorded which). The receptors here all came from a woman aged 18-35 years with acute COVID-19.

The V and J genes are TRBV28 and TRBJ1-1, with 7 bases aligning to TRBD1. The CDR3 totals 14 residues. The junction had 9 bases not matched to a gene; V was cut back by 6 bases and J by 5 bases. The germline V gene has CDR1 MDHEN and CDR2 SYDVKM. CDR3 residues: CASSSPTGETEAFF. CDR3 in DNA: TGTGCCAGCAGCTCCCCCACAGGGGAGACTGAAGCTTTCTTT.

The chain joins TRBV19 to TRBJ1-5; no clear D gene. The germline gives CDR1 LNHDA, CDR2 SQIVND (reference sequence). The CDR3 covers 13 residues. V dropped 5 bases and J dropped 0 bases, with 5 bases sitting between them. CDR3 amino acids: CASSFSSNQPQHF. Here the CDR3 DNA reads TGTGCCAGTAGTTTCAGTAGCAATCAGCCCCAGCATTTT.

The chain has TRBV5-1 and TRBJ1-1; D may be TRBD1 (6 bases). Germline V gives CDR1 SGHRS, CDR2 YFSETQ. Trimming left V 1 base short and J 5 bases short, with 18 bases between. There are 16 residues in the CDR3. The CDR3 reads CASSLTDYRDGTEAFF. For the CDR3, the DNA is TGCGCCAGCAGCTTGACCGATTACAGGGACGGGACTGAAGCTTTCTTT.

V and J are TRBV19 and TRBJ1-2; perhaps TRBD1 as D (6 bases). The CDR3 runs 14 residues. Germline assignment: CDR1 LNHDA and CDR2 SQIVND (reference sequence). The V end was cut by 5 bases, the J end by 5 bases, with 15 bases between. The CDR3 region is CASSRPTGLYGYTF. The CDR3 DNA is TGTGCCAGTAGTCGTCCGACAGGCTTGTATGGCTACACCTTC.

The chain combines TRBV5-8 with TRBJ1-5; D uncertain. Trimming took off 0 bases at V and 4 bases at J, with 8 bases between the two ends. CDR1 is SGHTS, CDR2 YDEGEE, per germline. CDR3 length: 14 amino acids. The CDR3 DNA sequence: TGTGCCAGCAGCTTGGGAGGGATTAATCAGCCCCAGCATTTT. Translating gives CASSLGGINQPQHF.

The gene calls are TRBV19 and TRBJ2-7, with D tentatively TRBD1 (6 bases). V was shortened by 6 bases and J by 1 base, with 13 bases between the two germline ends. The germline V gene encodes CDR1 LNHDA and CDR2 SQIVND (reference sequence). CDR3 size: 14 residues. The CDR3 bases are TGTGCCAGTAGCCCAGGGGACCTGTCCTACGAGCAGTACTTC. Residues: CASSPGDLSYEQYF.

J is TRBJ1-1 and V is TRBV7-9; D uncertain. Germline-derived CDR1 and CDR2 are SEHNR and FQNEAQ (reference sequence). The CDR3 sequence is 13 residues long. Trimming removed 3 bases at V and 2 bases at J, with 7 bases between. The CDR3 protein is CASSFAANTEAFF. The CDR3 DNA follows: TGTGCCAGCAGCTTTGCGGCAAACACTGAAGCTTTCTTT.

The gene calls are TRBV27 and TRBJ2-7; 15 nucleotides agree with TRBD2. The V gene end was trimmed by 6 bases and the J gene end by 5 bases; junction bases not matched to a gene: 2. CDR3 length: 14 amino acids. Germline V gene data show CDR1 as MNHEY and CDR2 as SMNVEV (reference sequence). The CDR3 coding sequence is TGTGCCAGCAGAGGGACTAGCGGGAGGAACGAGCAGTACTTC. This encodes CASRGTSGRNEQYF.

V gene TRBV5-1 combines with J gene TRBJ1-1; 8 bases line up with TRBD1. This CDR3 has 15 residues. V was pared by 1 base and J by 2 bases, with 4 bases of the junction left unmatched. Looked up from germline, CDR1 is SGHRS and CDR2 is YFSETQ. CDR3 sequence reads: CASSLLQGANTEAFF. The CDR3 DNA sequence: TGCGCCAGCAGCTTGCTCCAGGGGGCCAACACTGAAGCTTTCTTT.

The V gene is TRBV19, the J gene TRBJ1-1; 7 bases agree with TRBD1. The CDR3 contains 15 residues. Germline CDR1 reads LNHDA; CDR2 reads SQIVND (reference sequence). The V and J ends lost 4 bases and 1 base, in that order; junction bases with no gene match: 6. CDR3 region: CASSTRQGGNTEAFF. The CDR3 DNA is TGTGCCAGTAGTACAAGACAGGGTGGGAACACTGAAGCTTTCTTT.

The V and J genes are TRBV28 and TRBJ2-5, with a tentative D call TRBD1 (6 bases). Trimming stripped 3 bases from V and 4 bases from J, with 15 bases between. Germline assignment: CDR1 MDHEN and CDR2 SYDVKM. This CDR3 spans 15 amino acids. In DNA form, the CDR3 reads TGTGCCAGCAGTTTCCTTCAGGGGTCGGCAGAGACCCAGTACTTC. Protein sequence: CASSFLQGSAETQYF.

The CDR3 nucleotides are TGTGCCAGCAGTTACGAACTCGCTAGCAGCAATGAGCAGTTCTTC. Translated: CASSYELASSNEQFF. The chain combines TRBV6-5 with TRBJ2-1; tentative D call: TRBD2 (5 bases). Trimming cost V 2 bases and J 6 bases, with 14 bases left between them. Germline V gene sequence: CDR1 MNHEY, CDR2 SVGAGI. This CDR3 spans 15 amino acids.

The chain employs TRBV5-1 and TRBJ1-2; unclear D gene. The germline V and J ends were trimmed by 3 bases and 0 bases, with 3 bases remaining between them. Germline lookup yields CDR1 SGHRS and CDR2 YFSETQ. This CDR3 has 12 amino acids. The CDR3 DNA follows: TGCGCCAGCAGCTCAACTAACTATGGCTACACCTTC. Its translation is CASSSTNYGYTF.

In its sample, this clone was seen a few times. V is TRBV19 and J is TRBJ2-7; TRBD1 might be the D (6 bases). CDR1 is LNHDA, CDR2 SQIVND, per germline (reference sequence). V was shortened by 6 bases and J by 5 bases, with 14 bases between the two germline ends. There are 13 residues in the CDR3. CDR3 region: CASRRAGDDEQYF. CDR3 nucleotide sequence: TGTGCCAGTAGGAGGGCAGGGGACGACGAGCAGTACTTC.

V gene TRBV14 combines with J gene TRBJ2-2; 12 bases fit TRBD2. The CDR3 extends over 15 amino acids. J gave up 7 bases and V 4 bases, and 4 bases lay outside the gene matches. CDR1 and CDR2 (germline): SGHDN, FVKESK. The CDR3 protein is CASSPWTSGIGELFF. In DNA, the CDR3 is TGTGCCAGCAGCCCTTGGACTAGCGGGATCGGGGAGCTGTTTTTT.

The rearrangement uses TRBV7-2 and TRBJ2-1, with a weak D call TRBD1 (6 bases). The CDR3 loop spans 13 amino acids. Germline loops: CDR1 SGHTA, CDR2 FQGNSA. Trimming shortened V by 5 bases and J by 3 bases, and 8 bases separated the two germline ends. The CDR3 here is CASSPTGYNEQFF. In nucleotides, the CDR3 is TGTGCCAGCAGCCCGACAGGCTACAATGAGCAGTTCTTC.

This chain connects TRBV29-1 to TRBJ2-7; 8 bases line up with TRBD2. This CDR3 spans 16 amino acids. The V and J ends lost 0 bases and 7 bases, in that order; junction bases with no gene match: 14. Germline CDR1 reads SQVTM; CDR2 reads ANQGSEA. CDR3 sequence reads: CSVEDPLLAGLREQYF. The CDR3 region has the DNA TGCAGCGTTGAAGACCCCCTTCTAGCGGGCTTACGTGAGCAGTACTTC.

V and J are TRBV15 and TRBJ2-5, with 9 nucleotides matching TRBD1. The germline CDR1 and CDR2 sequences are LNHNV and YYDKDF (reference sequence). This CDR3 region has 16 residues. V gave up 1 base and J gave up 5 bases; unmatched junction bases: 8. CDR3 coding DNA: TGTGCCACCAGCAGAGGTGGGACAGGGTTAGGGGAGACCCAGTACTTC. Translated, it gives CATSRGGTGLGETQYF. Filled out from reference TRBV15 and TRBJ2-5, the complete variable domain reads DAMVIQNPRYQVTQFGKPVTLSCSQTLNHNVMYWYQQKSSQAPKLLFHYYDKDFNNEADTPDNFQSRRPNTSFCFLDIRSPGLGDTAMYLCATSRGGTGLGETQYFGPGTRLLVL.

The sample holds one count of this clone. The chain employs TRBV2 and TRBJ1-3; D is ambiguous. Germline CDR1 SNHLY, CDR2 FYNNEI. V shed 4 bases and J shed 1 base, with 11 bases lying between them. This CDR3 comprises 15 residues. DNA of the CDR3: TGTGCCAGCAGTGTAAGGCGGTTGTCTGGAAACACCATATATTTT. Translated, it gives CASSVRRLSGNTIYF.

The chain employs TRBV19 and TRBJ2-7; TRBD1 agrees at 8 bases. V lost 3 bases, J lost 5 bases, and 6 bases stayed unmatched. Germline V gene sequence: CDR1 LNHDA, CDR2 SQIVND (reference sequence). The CDR3 covers 14 residues. As DNA, the CDR3 is TGTGCCAGTAGTATCCGACAGGGGAGCGACGAGCAGTACTTC. This encodes CASSIRQGSDEQYF.

This chain uses TRBV9 with TRBJ2-7, with 8 bases matching TRBD1. Losses at the gene ends were 4 bases for V and 2 bases for J; bases not matched to a gene: 5. The CDR3 totals 14 residues. Germline CDR1 and CDR2: SGDLS and YYNGEE. CDR3 sequence reads: CASSFGQGPYEQYF. The CDR3, as DNA: TGTGCCAGCAGCTTTGGACAGGGACCCTACGAGCAGTACTTC.

This chain uses TRBV12-5 with TRBJ2-6; 7 bases are a match to TRBD1. Germline-derived CDR1 and CDR2 are LGHNT and FRNRAP. J lost 2 bases, V lost 6 bases, and 10 bases had no gene match. CDR3 size: 17 residues. CDR3 residues: CASGLDRVGAGANVLTF. In DNA form, the CDR3 reads TGTGCTAGTGGCCTCGACAGGGTCGGCGCTGGGGCCAACGTCCTGACTTTC.

This chain connects TRBV24-1 to TRBJ1-5; 7 nucleotides agree with TRBD1. The ends lost 5 bases at V and 3 bases at J; junction bases unmatched: 6. Germline CDR1 reads KGHDR; CDR2 reads SFDVKD. The CDR3 extends over 15 amino acids. The CDR3 loop reads CATSGTTGSNQPQHF. Written as DNA, the CDR3 is TGTGCCACCAGTGGTACGACAGGGTCCAATCAGCCCCAGCATTTT.

This clone is a singleton in its sample. The chain couples TRBV12-5 to TRBJ2-1, with no clear D. Deletions cut 4 bases from V and 5 bases from J, with 9 bases between. Germline CDR1 is LGHNT and CDR2 is FRNRAP. The CDR3 runs to 13 residues. DNA for the CDR3: TGTGCTAGTGGTTCCCGTATTAACAATGAGCAGTTCTTC. Translation: CASGSRINNEQFF.

The chain links TRBV27 to TRBJ1-2, with D uncertain. Trimming stripped 4 bases from V and 8 bases from J, with 14 bases between. Germline V gene lookup returns CDR1 MNHEY and CDR2 SMNVEV (reference sequence). The CDR3 runs to 13 residues. The CDR3 DNA reads TGTGCCAGCAGTTCCGGGTCCTTTCGGGGCTACACCTTC. Residues: CASSSGSFRGYTF.

This clone was counted a few times. The rearrangement links TRBV10-3 to TRBJ2-1, with 7 bases matching TRBD1. Trimming removed 6 bases from V and 5 bases from J; junction bases left unmatched: 1. CDR3 size: 12 residues. Germline lookup yields CDR1 ENHRY and CDR2 SYGVKD. CDR3 in amino acids: CAIRDRDNEQFF. The CDR3 DNA sequence: TGTGCCATCAGAGACAGGGACAATGAGCAGTTCTTC.

The CDR3 here is CASSSLQGVAVISTDTQYF. The CDR3 nucleotides read TGTGCCAGCAGTTCCCTTCAAGGGGTAGCCGTGATTAGCACAGATACGCAGTATTTT. The chain links TRBV27 to TRBJ2-3; D may be TRBD1 (5 bases). Germline assignment: CDR1 MNHEY and CDR2 SMNVEV (reference sequence). The CDR3 totals 19 residues. V shed 4 bases and J shed 0 bases, with 23 bases lying between them.

This chain links TRBV3-1 (or the pseudogene TRBV3-2) with TRBJ2-1; 15 nucleotides agree with TRBD2. Germline values: CDR1 LGHDT, CDR2 YNNKEL (reference sequence). The CDR3 length is 16 residues. J was trimmed by 7 bases and V by 3 bases; bases with no gene match: 4. The CDR3 region is CASSQGTSGRRNEQFF. The CDR3, as DNA: TGTGCCAGCAGCCAGGGGACTAGCGGGAGGAGGAATGAGCAGTTCTTC.

This rearrangement joins TRBV27 to TRBJ1-1, with D uncertain. From germline, CDR1 is MNHEY and CDR2 SMNVEV (reference sequence). V gave up 2 bases and J gave up 3 bases, with 7 bases separating them. The CDR3 has 13 residues. The CDR3 bases are TGTGCCAGCAGTTTAGGGCAGTACACTGAAGCTTTCTTT. Translation: CASSLGQYTEAFF.

This chain joins TRBV24-1 and TRBJ2-3; D may be TRBD2 (5 bases). The V end was cut by 3 bases, the J end by 3 bases, with 15 bases between. The CDR3 is made up of 16 amino acids. The germline V gene encodes CDR1 KGHDR and CDR2 SFDVKD. The DNA of the CDR3 is TGTGCCACCAGTGATCCGCTCGGGGAAGGAACAGATACGCAGTATTTT. It codes for CATSDPLGEGTDTQYF.

The gene calls are TRBV2 and TRBJ1-1; D is perhaps TRBD1 (5 bases). CDR1 is SNHLY and CDR2 is FYNNEI in the germline V gene. The CDR3 covers 15 residues. The V end lost 8 bases, the J end lost 5 bases, and 21 bases lay between the germline ends. CDR3 sequence: CASRGGLMTGTEAFF. As DNA, the CDR3 is TGTGCCAGCCGGGGGGGACTAATGACGGGTACTGAAGCTTTCTTT.

V and J are TRBV6-5 and TRBJ2-1, with TRBD2 identical over 7 bases. Germline V gives CDR1 MNHEY, CDR2 SVGAGI. The CDR3 extends over 14 amino acids. The V segment lost 6 bases and the J segment 2 bases; nucleotides outside the gene matches: 4. The CDR3, as DNA: TGTGCCAGCAGACCAGCGGGACCCTACAATGAGCAGTTCTTC. Amino acid sequence: CASRPAGPYNEQFF.